This T cell receptor (beta chain) was recovered during a study of blood T cells in healthy people across ages. Alongside a J-beta primer mix, a sample-barcoded 5' primer served in a second PCR lasting about 6 to 11 cycles. Each sample provided no less than 2.5 million CDR3-containing paired-end reads. Using its own MiXCR run on the 5' RACE reads, TCRdb lists one record per CDR3 protein. The table lists over 500,000 distinct CDR3 sequences, 52% of them singletons. In germline, CDR1 is DFQATT, CDR2 SNEGSKA (reference sequence). V lost 6 bases to trimming and J lost 7 bases, with 7 bases between them. The CDR3 length is 10 residues. This clonotype has a count of ten or more.

The rearrangement uses TRBV20-1 and TRBJ2-4; no definite D call. Sequencing input: blood. This sequence was found in a woman older than 75 in good health. CDR3 amino acids: CSAHNNIQYF. Written as DNA, the CDR3 is TGCAGTGCACACAACAACATTCAGTACTTC.